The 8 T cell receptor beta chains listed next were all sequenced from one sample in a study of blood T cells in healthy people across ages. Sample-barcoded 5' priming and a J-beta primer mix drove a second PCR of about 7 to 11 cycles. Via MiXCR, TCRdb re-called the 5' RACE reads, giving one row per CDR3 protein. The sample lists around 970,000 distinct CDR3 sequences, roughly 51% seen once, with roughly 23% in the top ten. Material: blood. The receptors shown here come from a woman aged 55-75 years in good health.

As DNA, the CDR3 is TGCAGTGCTAGAGTCTTTATAGGGACAGGAGATTTTAACTATGGCTACACCTTC. Its translation is CSARVFIGTGDFNYGYTF. The J gene is TRBJ1-2, the V gene TRBV20-1, with 8 bases identical to TRBD1. The CDR3 is 18 residues long. The trim removed 1 base at V and 1 base at J, leaving 14 bases unmatched. CDR1 is DFQATT, CDR2 SNEGSKA, per germline (reference sequence).

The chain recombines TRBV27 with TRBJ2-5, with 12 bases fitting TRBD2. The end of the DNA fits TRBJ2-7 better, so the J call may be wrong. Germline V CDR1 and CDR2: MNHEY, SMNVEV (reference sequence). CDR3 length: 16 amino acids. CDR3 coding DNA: TGTGCCAGCAGTCTCTCTAGCGGGAGGGGAGCCTACGAGCAGTACTTC. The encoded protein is CASSLSSGRGAYEQYF.

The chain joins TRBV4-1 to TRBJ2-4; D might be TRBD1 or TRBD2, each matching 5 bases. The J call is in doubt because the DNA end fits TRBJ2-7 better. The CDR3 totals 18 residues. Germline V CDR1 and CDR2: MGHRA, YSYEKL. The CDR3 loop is CASSQVFLLGDAIGEQYF. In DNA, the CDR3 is TGCGCCAGCAGCCAAGTGTTCCTCCTCGGGGACGCAATCGGCGAGCAGTACTTC.

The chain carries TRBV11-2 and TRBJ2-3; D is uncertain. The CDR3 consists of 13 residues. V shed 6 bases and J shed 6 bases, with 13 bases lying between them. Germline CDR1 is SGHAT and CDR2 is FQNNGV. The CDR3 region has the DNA TGTGCCAGCAGGACTCTCATGAGGGATACGCAGTATTTT. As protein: CASRTLMRDTQYF.

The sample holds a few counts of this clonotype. The CDR3 sequence: CASSSASGAYNEQYF. The CDR3 DNA reads as TGTGCCAGCAGTTCCGCTAGCGGGGCCTACAATGAGCAGTACTTC. The J gene is TRBJ2-1, the V gene TRBV6-9, with TRBD2 identical over 9 bases. TRBJ2-7 explains the end of the DNA better; the J call may be wrong. The germline CDR1 and CDR2 sequences are MNHGY and SVAAGI. This CDR3 comprises 15 residues.

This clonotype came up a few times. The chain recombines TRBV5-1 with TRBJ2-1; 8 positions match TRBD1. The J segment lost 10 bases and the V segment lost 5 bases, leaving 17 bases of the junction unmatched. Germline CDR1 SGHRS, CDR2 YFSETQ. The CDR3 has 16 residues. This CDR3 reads CASSPLGQADGREQFF. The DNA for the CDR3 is TGCGCCAGCAGTCCCCTGGGACAGGCAGACGGAAGGGAGCAGTTCTTC.

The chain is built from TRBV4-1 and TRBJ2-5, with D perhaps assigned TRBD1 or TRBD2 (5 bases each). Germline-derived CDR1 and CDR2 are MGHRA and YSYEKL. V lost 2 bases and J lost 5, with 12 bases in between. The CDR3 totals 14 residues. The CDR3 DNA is TGCGCCAGCAGCCAAATCCCGGGGCCCGAGACCCAGTACTTC. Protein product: CASSQIPGPETQYF.

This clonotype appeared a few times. The CDR3 here is CASSSYGTGVYNEQFF. CDR3 sequence (DNA): TGTGCCAGCAGTTCTTACGGGACAGGGGTCTACAATGAGCAGTTCTTC. The chain carries TRBV12-3 or TRBV12-4 and TRBJ2-1; 10 bases match TRBD1. Losses at the gene ends were 4 bases for V and 3 bases for J; bases not matched to a gene: 6. The CDR3 has 16 residues.